The following is a TCR beta chain sequence with its context. TCRdb derives one entry per CDR3 protein from the 5' RACE reads, leaving out DNA. Here the sample table reports tens of thousands of distinct CDR3 sequences. The sample comes from a study of T cells expressing NK-cell markers. Whole-study context: From sorted CD3+CD56+NKG2C+, CD3+CD56+NKG2C- and CD3+CD56-NKG2C+ T cells came the TCR beta repertoires.

The CDR3 is made up of 15 amino acids. Germline values: CDR1 DFQATT, CDR2 SNEGSKA (reference sequence). Sequenced input: blood T cells: a sorted CD56 or NKG2C T cell subset, CD4+ or CD8+ T cells, or bulk PBMC T cells (not recorded which). This clonotype originated in a man aged 18-69 years in good health. The V and J genes are TRBV20-1 and TRBJ1-4. The CDR3 sequence: CSANLDGSTNEKLFF.